This TCR beta chain was observed in a study of OX40 agonist ivuxolimab in advanced cancers. The assay was immunoSEQ multiplex PCR, and TCRdb's table has in-frame clones only and misses some. The table records roughly 60,000 clones, about 86% of them present only once. A note on this clone: In the same sample, other DNA sequences code for this CDR3.

CDR1 and CDR2 (germline): SQVTM, ANQGSEA. CDR3 length: 11 amino acids. V was pared by 4 bases and J by 4 bases, with 7 bases between. This sequence was found in an adult with an advanced solid tumor such as melanoma, head and neck, liver or kidney cancer. Sequenced here: CD4+ or CD8+ T cells sorted from blood, sampled in a trial of the OX40 agonist ivuxolimab. The chain combines TRBV29-1 with TRBJ1-1, with D perhaps TRBD1 (5 bases). CDR3 sequence reads: CSVGQGTEAFF. In DNA form, the CDR3 reads TGCAGCGTTGGGCAGGGCACTGAAGCTTTCTTT.